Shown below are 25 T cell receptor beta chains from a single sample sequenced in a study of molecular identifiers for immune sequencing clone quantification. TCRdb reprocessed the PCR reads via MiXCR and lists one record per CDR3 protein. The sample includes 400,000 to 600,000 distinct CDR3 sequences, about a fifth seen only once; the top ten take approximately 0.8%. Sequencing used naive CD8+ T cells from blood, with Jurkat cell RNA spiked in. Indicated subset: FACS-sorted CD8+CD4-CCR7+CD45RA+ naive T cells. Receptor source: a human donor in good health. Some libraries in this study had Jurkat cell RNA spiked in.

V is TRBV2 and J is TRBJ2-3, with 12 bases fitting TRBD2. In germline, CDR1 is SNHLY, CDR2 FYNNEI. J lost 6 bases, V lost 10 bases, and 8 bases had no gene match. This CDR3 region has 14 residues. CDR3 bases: TGTGCCATCCTAGCGGGAGGGCCCGCCGATACGCAGTATTTT. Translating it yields CAILAGGPADTQYF.

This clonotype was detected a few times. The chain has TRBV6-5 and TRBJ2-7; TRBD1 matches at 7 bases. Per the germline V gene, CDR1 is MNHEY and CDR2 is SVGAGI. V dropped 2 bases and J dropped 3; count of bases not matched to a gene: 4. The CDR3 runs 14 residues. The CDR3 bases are TGTGCCAGCAGTTACAACAGGGGAAGCTACGAGCAGTACTTC. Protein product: CASSYNRGSYEQYF.

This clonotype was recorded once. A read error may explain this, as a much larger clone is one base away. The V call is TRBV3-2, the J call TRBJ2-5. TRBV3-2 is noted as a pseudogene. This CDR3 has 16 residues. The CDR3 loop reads CASSQDLASGQETQYF. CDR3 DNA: TGTGCCAGCAGCCAAGATTTGGCTAGCGGGCAAGAGACCCAGTACTTC.

The CDR3 is CASSLNSYNEKLFF. The DNA of the CDR3 is TGTGCCAGCAGTTTAAACAGCTATAATGAAAAACTGTTTTTT. This rearrangement joins TRBV12-3 or TRBV12-4 to TRBJ1-4; D is unresolved. The CDR3 loop spans 14 amino acids. V lost 2 bases and J 4 bases, leaving 8 bases between the germline ends.

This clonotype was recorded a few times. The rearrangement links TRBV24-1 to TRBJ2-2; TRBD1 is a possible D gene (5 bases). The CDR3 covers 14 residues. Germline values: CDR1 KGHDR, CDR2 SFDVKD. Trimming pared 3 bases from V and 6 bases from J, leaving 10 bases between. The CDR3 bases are TGTGCCACCAGTGATCTAACAGGCGCCGGGGAGCTGTTTTTT. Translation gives CATSDLTGAGELFF.

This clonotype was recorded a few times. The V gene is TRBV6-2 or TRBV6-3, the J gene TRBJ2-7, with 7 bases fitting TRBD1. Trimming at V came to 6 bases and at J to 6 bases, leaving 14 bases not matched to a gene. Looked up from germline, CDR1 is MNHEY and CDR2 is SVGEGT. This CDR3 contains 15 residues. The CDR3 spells CASRSSRTGQLEQYF. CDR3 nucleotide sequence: TGTGCCAGCAGATCATCCCGGACAGGACAACTCGAGCAGTACTTC.

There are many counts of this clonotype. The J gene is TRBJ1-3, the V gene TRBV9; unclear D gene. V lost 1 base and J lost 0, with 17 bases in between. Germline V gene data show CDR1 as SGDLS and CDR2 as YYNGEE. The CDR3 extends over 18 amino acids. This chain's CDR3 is CASSVTVGVLSSGNTIYF. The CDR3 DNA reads TGTGCCAGCAGCGTAACGGTGGGCGTACTCAGCTCTGGAAACACCATATATTTT.

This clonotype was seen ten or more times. The CDR3 is CASSFGENIQYF. The CDR3 DNA reads TGTGCCAGCAGCTTTGGGGAAAACATTCAGTACTTC. The chain couples TRBV12-3 or TRBV12-4 to TRBJ2-4; D uncertain. Trimming removed 6 bases at V and 5 bases at J, with 8 bases between. This CDR3 is 12 amino acids long.

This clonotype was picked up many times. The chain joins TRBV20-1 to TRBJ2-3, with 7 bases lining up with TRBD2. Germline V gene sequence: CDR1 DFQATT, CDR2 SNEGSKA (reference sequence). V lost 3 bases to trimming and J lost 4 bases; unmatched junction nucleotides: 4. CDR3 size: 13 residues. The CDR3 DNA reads TGCAGTGCTAGGTCGCGGGGGTCAGATACGCAGTATTTT. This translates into CSARSRGSDTQYF.

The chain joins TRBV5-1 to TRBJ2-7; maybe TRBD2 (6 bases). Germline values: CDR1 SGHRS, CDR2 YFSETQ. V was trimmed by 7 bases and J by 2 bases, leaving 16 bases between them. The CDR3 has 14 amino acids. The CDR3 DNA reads TGCGCCAGCGGCTGGGACTTATTCACCTACGAGCAGTACTTC. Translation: CASGWDLFTYEQYF.

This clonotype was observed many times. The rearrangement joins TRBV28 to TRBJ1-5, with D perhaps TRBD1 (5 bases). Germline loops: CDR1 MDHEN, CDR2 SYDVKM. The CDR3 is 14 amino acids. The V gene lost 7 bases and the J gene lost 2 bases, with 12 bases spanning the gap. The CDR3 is CASTETARNQPQHF. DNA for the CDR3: TGTGCCAGCACCGAGACAGCGCGCAATCAGCCCCAGCATTTT.

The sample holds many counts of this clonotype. In DNA, the CDR3 is TGTGCCAGCAGTTACTCGATAGGGGTACAAGCTTTCTTT. It yields the protein CASSYSIGVQAFF. This sequence joins TRBV6-5 and TRBJ1-1; TRBD1 is a possible D gene (5 bases). The CDR3 extends over 13 amino acids. V was clipped by 0 bases and J by 9 bases, with 11 bases between them. CDR1 MNHEY and CDR2 SVGAGI come from the germline V gene.

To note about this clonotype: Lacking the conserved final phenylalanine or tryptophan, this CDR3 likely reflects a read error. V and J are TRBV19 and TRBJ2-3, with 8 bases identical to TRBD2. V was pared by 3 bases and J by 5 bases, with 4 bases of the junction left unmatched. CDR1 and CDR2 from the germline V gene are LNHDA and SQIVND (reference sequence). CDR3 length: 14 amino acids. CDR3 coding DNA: TGTGCCAGTAGTATCCGGGGGGGAGAAGATACGCAGTATTCT. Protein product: CASSIRGGEDTQYS.

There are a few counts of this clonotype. The CDR3 coding sequence is TGTGCCAGCAGTTTCAGTTGGGGGTACGAGCAGTACTTC. This sequence encodes CASSFSWGYEQYF. The chain is built from TRBV5-5 and TRBJ2-7; D might be TRBD1 or TRBD2, each matching 5 bases. CDR1 and CDR2 (germline): SGHKS, YYEKEE (reference sequence). CDR3 size: 13 residues. V shed 5 bases and J shed 4 bases, with 13 bases lying between them.

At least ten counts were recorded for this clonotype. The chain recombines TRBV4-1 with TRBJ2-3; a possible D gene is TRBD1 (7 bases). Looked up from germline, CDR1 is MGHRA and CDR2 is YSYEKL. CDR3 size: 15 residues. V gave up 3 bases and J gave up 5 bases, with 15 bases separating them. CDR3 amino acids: CASSQLIQGGDTQYF. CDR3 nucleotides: TGCGCCAGCAGCCAGCTCATTCAGGGGGGAGATACGCAGTATTTT.

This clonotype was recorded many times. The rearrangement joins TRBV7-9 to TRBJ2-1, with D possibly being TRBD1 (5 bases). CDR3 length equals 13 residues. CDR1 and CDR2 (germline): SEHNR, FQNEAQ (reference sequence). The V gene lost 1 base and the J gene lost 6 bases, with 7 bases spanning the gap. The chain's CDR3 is CASSLGRVNEQFF. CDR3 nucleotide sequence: TGTGCCAGCAGCTTAGGCAGGGTCAATGAGCAGTTCTTC. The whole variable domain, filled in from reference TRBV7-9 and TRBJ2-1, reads DTGVSQNPRHKITKRGQNVTFRCDPISEHNRLYWYRQTLGQGPEFLTYFQNEAQLEKSRLLSDRFSAERPKGSFSTLEIQRTEQGDSAMYLCASSLGRVNEQFFGPGTRLTVL.

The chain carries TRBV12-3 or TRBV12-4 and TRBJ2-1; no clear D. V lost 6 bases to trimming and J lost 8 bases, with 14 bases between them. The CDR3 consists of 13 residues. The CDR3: CASSPPGADEQFF. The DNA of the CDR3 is TGTGCCAGCAGCCCCCCCGGAGCAGATGAGCAGTTCTTC.

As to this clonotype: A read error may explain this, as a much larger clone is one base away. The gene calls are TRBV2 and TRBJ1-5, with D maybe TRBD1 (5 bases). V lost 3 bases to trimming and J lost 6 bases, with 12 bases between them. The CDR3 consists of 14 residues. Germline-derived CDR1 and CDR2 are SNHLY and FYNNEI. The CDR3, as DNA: TGTGCCAGCAGTGATGGGGGGTCCGGTCAGCCCCAGCATTTT. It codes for CASSDGGSGQPQHF.

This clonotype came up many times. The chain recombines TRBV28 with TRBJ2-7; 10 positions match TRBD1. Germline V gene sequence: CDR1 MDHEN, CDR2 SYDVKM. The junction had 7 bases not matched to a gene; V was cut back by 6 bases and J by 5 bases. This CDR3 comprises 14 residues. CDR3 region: CASRAGTGAHEQYF. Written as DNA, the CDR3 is TGTGCCAGCAGAGCCGGGACAGGGGCCCACGAGCAGTACTTC.

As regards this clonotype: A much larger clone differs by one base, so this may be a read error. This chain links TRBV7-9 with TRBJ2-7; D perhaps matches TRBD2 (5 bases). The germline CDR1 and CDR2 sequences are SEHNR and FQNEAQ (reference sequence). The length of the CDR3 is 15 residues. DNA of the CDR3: TGTGCCAACAGCCCACCGGGGATTTTTGCCTACGAGCAGTACTTC. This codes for CANSPPGIFAYEQYF.

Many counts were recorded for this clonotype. This CDR3 is CASRLASDTQYF. CDR3 in DNA: TGTGCCAGCAGACTAGCATCAGATACGCAGTATTTT. The chain recombines TRBV6-2 or TRBV6-3 with TRBJ2-3; possibly TRBD2 for D (6 bases). The V end lost 6 bases, the J end lost 4 bases, and 8 bases lay between the germline ends. The CDR3 extends over 12 amino acids. In germline, CDR1 is MNHEY, CDR2 SVGEGT.

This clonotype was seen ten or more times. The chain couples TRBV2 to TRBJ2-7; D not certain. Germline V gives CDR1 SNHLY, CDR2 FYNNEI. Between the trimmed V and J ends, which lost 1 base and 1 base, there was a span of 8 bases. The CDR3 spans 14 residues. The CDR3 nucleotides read TGTGCCAGCAGTGAAGATCGGCGGTCCTACGAGCAGTACTTC. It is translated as CASSEDRRSYEQYF.

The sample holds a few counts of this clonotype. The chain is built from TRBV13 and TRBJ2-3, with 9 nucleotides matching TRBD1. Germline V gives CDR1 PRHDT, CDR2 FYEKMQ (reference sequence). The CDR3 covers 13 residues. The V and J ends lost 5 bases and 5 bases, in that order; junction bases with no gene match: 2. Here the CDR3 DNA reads TGTGCCAGCAGCACGACAGGGGGAGATACGCAGTATTTT. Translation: CASSTTGGDTQYF.

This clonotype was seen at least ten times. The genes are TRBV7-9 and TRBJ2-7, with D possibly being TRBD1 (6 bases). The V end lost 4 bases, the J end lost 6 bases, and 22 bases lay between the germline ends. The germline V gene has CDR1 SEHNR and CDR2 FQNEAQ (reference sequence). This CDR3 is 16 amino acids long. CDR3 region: CASSSTIQGRAGEQYF. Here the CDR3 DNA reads TGTGCCAGCAGCTCGACCATACAGGGTAGGGCAGGCGAGCAGTACTTC.

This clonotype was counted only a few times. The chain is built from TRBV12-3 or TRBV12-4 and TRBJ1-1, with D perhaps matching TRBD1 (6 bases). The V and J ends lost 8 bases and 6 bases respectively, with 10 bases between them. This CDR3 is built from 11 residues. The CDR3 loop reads CASLGGPEAFF. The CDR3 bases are TGTGCCAGCCTAGGGGGTCCTGAAGCTTTCTTT.